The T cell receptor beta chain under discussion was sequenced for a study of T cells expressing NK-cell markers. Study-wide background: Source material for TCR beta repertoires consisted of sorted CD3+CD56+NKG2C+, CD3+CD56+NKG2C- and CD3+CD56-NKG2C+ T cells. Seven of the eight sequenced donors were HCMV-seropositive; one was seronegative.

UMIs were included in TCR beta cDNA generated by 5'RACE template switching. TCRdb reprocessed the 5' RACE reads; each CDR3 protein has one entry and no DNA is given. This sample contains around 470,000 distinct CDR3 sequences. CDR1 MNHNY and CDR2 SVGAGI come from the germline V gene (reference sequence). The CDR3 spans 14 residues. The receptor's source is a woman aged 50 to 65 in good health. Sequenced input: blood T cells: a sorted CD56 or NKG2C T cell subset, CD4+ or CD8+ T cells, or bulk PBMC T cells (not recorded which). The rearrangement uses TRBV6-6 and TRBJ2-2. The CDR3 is CASSHQPSAGELFF.